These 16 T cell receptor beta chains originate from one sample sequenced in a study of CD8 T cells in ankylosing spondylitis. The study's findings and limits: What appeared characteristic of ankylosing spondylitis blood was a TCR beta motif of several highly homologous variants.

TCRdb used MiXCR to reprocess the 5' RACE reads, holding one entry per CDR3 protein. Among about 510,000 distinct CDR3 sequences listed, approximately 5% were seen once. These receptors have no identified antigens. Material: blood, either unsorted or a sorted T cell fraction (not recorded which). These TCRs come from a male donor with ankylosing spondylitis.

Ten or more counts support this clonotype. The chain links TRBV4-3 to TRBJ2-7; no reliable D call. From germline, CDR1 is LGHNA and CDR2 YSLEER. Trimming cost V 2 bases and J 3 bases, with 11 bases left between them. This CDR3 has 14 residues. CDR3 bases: TGCGCCAGCAGCCAACTCGGCAGCCACTACGAGCAGTACTTC. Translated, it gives CASSQLGSHYEQYF.

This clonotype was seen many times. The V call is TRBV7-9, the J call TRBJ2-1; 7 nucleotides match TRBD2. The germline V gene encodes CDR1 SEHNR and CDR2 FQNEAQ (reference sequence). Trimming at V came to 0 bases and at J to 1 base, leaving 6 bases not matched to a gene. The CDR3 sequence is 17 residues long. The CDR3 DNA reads TGTGCCAGCAGCTTAGCCGTGGGCGGGGGTTCCTACAATGAGCAGTTCTTC. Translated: CASSLAVGGGSYNEQFF.

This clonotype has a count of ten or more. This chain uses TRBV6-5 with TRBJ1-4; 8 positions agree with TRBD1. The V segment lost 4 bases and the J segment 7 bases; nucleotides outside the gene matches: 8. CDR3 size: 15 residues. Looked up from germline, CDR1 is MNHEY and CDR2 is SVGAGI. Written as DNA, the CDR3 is TGTGCCAGCAGTTCCCCTCGGACAGGGTTTGAAAAACTGTTTTTT. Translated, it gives CASSSPRTGFEKLFF.

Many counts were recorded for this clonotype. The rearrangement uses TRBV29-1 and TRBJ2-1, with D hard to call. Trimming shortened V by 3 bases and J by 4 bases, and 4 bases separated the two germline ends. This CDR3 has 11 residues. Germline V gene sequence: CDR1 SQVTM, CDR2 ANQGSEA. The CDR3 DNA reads TGCAGCGTTGAGGATTACAATGAGCAGTTCTTC. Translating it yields CSVEDYNEQFF.

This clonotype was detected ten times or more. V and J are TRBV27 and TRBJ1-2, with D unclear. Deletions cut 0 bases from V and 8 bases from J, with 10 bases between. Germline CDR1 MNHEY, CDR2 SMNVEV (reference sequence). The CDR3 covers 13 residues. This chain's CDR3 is CASSLSSSLGYTF. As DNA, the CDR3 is TGTGCCAGCAGTTTATCATCCTCCCTGGGCTACACCTTC.

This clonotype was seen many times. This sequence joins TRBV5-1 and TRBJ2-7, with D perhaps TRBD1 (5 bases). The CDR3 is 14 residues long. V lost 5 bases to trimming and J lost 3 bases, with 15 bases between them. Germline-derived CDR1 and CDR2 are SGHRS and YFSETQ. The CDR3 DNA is TGCGCCAGCAGAGGCAGGGCGAAAGACTACGAGCAGTACTTC. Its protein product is CASRGRAKDYEQYF.

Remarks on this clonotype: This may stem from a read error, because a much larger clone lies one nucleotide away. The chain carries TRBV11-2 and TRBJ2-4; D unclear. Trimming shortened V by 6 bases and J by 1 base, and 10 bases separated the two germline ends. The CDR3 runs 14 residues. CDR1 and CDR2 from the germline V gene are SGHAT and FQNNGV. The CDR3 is CASRRPGAKNIQYF. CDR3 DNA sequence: TGTGCCAGCAGACGACCCGGGGCCAAAAACATTCAGTACTTC.

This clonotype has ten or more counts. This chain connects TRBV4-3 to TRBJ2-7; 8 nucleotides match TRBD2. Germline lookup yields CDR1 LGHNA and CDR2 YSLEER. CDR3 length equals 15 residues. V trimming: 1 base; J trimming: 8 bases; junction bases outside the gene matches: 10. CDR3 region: CASSQAGTRGSKQYF. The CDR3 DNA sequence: TGCGCCAGCAGCCAAGCCGGGACTAGAGGGTCCAAGCAGTACTTC.

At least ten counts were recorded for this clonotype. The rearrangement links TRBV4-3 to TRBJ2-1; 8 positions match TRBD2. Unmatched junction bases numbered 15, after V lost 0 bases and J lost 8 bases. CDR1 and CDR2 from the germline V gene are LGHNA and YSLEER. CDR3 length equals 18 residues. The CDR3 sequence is CASSQDELTSGRVDEQFF. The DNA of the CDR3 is TGCGCCAGCAGCCAAGATGAATTAACTAGCGGAAGGGTGGATGAGCAGTTCTTC.

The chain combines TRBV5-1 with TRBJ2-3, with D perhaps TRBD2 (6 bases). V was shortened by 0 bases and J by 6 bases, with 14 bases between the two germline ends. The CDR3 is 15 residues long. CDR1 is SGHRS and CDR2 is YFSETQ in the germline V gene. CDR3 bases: TGCGCCAGCAGCTTGGACGGGGGAGTTTGGGATACGCAGTATTTT. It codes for CASSLDGGVWDTQYF.

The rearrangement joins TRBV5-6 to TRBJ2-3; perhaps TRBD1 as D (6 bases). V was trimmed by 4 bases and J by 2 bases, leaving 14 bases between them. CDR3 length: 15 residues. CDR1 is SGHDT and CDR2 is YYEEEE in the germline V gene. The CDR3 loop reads CASSPGTLYTDTQYF. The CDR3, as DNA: TGTGCCAGCAGCCCCGGGACACTCTACACAGATACGCAGTATTTT.

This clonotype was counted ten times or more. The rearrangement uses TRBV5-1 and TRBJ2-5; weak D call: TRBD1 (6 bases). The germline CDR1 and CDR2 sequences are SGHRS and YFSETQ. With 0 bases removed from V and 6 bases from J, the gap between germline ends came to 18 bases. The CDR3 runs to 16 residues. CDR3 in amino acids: CASSLEPGHPLQTQYF. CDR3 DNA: TGCGCCAGCAGCTTGGAGCCGGGACATCCCTTGCAGACCCAGTACTTC.

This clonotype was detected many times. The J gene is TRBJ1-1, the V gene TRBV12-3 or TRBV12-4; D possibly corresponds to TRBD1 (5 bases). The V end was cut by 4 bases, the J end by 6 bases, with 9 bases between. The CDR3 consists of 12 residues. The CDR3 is CASSYQGSEAFF. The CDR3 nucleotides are TGTGCCAGCAGTTATCAGGGCTCTGAAGCTTTCTTT.

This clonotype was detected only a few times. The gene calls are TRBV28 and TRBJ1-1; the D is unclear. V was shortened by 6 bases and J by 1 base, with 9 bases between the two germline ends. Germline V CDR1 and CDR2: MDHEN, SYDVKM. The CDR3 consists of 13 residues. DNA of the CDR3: TGTGCCAGCAGCCAACATCCGAACACTGAAGCTTTCTTT. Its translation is CASSQHPNTEAFF.

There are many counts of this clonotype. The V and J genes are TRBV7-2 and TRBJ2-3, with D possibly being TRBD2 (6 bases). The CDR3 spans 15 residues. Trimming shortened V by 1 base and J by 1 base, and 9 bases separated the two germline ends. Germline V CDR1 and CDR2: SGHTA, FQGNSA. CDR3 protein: CASSLGLVGTDTQYF. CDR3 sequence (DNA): TGTGCCAGCAGCTTAGGACTAGTTGGCACAGATACGCAGTATTTT.

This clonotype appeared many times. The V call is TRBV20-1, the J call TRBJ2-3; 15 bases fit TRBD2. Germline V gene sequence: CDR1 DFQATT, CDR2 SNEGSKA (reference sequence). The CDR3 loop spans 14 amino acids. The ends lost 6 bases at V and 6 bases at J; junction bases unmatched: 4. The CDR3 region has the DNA TGCAGTGCCCGGACTAGCGGGAGGGCCGATACGCAGTATTTT. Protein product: CSARTSGRADTQYF.